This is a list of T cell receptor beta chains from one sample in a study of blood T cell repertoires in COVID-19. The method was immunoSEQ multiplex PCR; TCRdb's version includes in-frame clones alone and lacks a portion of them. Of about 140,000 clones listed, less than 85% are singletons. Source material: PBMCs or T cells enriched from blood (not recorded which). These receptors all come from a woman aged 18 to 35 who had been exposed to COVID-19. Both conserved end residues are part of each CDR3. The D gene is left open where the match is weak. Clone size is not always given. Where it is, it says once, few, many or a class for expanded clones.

CDR3: CASSRRELGTQYF
DNA: TGCGCCAGCAGCCGCAGGGAATTGGGGACCCAGTACTTC
size: -
D: -
J: TRBJ2-5
V: TRBV4-1

CDR3: CASSLGGTGPRKQYF
DNA: TGTGCCAGCAGCCTCGGCGGGACAGGGCCCCGCAAGCAGTACTTC
size: -
D: TRBD1
J: TRBJ2-7
V: TRBV5-4

CDR3: CASSPGLADSPLHF
DNA: TGTGCCAGCAGCCCTGGTCTGGCGGATTCACCCCTCCACTTT
size: once
D: -
J: TRBJ1-6
V: TRBV5-4

CDR3: CASSQPGQGNHTEAFF
DNA: TGCGCCAGCAGTCAGCCGGGACAGGGTAACCACACTGAAGCTTTCTTT
size: -
D: TRBD1
J: TRBJ1-1
V: TRBV23-1

CDR3: CASSHRGTSTNEKLFF
DNA: TGTGCCAGCAGCCACCGAGGGACATCGACTAATGAAAAACTGTTTTTT
size: -
D: -
J: TRBJ1-4
V: TRBV3-1/TRBV3-2

CDR3: CASSQETGTGRQFF
DNA: TGTGCCAGCAGCCAAGAGACCGGGACAGGGAGGCAGTTCTTC
size: -
D: TRBD1
J: TRBJ2-1
V: TRBV3-1/TRBV3-2

CDR3: CASSFGSSGRGQETQYF
DNA: TGTGCCAGCAGTTTTGGTTCTAGCGGGCGGGGTCAAGAGACCCAGTACTTC
size: -
D: TRBD2
J: TRBJ2-5
V: TRBV28

CDR3: CASSQGLAGGRAGELFF
DNA: TGCGCCTCAAGCCAAGGGCTAGCGGGAGGGCGGGCCGGGGAGCTGTTTTTT
size: -
D: TRBD2
J: TRBJ2-2
V: TRBV4-1

CDR3: CASSREASYNEQFF
DNA: TGTGCCAGCAGCCGGGAGGCCTCCTACAATGAGCAGTTCTTC
size: -
D: TRBD2
J: TRBJ2-1
V: TRBV5-4

CDR3: CASSLGGVNTGELFF
DNA: TGTGCCAGCAGCTTAGGCGGGGTGAACACCGGGGAGCTGTTTTTT
size: -
D: -
J: TRBJ2-2
V: TRBV7-9